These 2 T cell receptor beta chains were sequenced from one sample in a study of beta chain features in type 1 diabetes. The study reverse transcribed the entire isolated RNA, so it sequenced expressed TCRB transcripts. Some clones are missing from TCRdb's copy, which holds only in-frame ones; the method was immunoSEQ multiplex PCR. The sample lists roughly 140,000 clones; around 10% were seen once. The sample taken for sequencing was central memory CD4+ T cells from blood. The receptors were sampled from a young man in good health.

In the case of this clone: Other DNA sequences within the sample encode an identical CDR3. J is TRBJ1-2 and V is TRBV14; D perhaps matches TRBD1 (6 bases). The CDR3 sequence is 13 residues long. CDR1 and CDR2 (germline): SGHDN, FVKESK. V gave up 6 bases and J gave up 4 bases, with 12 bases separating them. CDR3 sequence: CASRPQGIYGYTF. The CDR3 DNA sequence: TGTGCCAGCAGGCCACAGGGAATCTATGGCTACACCTTC.

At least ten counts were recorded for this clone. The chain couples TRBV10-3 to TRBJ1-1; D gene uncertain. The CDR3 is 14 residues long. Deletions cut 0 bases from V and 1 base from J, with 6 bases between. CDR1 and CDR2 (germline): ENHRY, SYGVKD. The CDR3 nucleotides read TGTGCCATCAGTGAGTCGACGGAGAACACTGAAGCTTTCTTT. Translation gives CAISESTENTEAFF.